This TCR beta chain is from a study of blood T cell repertoires in COVID-19. Original methodology: Nucleated cell number was recorded as an estimate derived from reference gene primer amplification. The data were produced by immunoSEQ multiplex PCR, yet TCRdb's version contains in-frame clones alone and is incomplete. The V and J calls and clone size come from that table; D and trimming were worked out from the DNA. Of about 370,000 clones listed, 85% to 90% are singletons. CDR1 WNHNN and CDR2 SYGVQD come from the germline V gene (reference sequence). This CDR3 region has 14 residues. Trimming removed 0 bases from V and 1 base from J, with 6 bases in between. Those who participated ranged in age from about 18 to 89 years and resided in about two dozen US areas. Participants were placed into cohorts based on the clinical history they reported.

Sequencing used PBMCs or T cells enriched from blood (not recorded which). This TCR was recovered from a man younger than 30 who had recovered from COVID-19. The chain employs TRBV10-1 and TRBJ1-1; D remains unclear. The CDR3 region is CASSESRKNTEAFF. Written as DNA, the CDR3 is TGCGCCAGCAGTGAGTCGCGCAAGAACACTGAAGCTTTCTTT.